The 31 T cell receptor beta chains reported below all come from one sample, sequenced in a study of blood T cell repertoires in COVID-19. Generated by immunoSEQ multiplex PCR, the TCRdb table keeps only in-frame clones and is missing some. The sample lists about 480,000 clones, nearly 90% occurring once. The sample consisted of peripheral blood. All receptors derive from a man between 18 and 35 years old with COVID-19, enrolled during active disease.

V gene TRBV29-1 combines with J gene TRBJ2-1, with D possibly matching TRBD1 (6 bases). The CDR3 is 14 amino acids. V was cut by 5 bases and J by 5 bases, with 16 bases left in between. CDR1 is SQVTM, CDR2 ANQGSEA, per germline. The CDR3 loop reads CSVRHTGQHNEQFF. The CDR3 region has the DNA TGCAGCGTTCGGCACACGGGACAACACAATGAGCAGTTCTTC.

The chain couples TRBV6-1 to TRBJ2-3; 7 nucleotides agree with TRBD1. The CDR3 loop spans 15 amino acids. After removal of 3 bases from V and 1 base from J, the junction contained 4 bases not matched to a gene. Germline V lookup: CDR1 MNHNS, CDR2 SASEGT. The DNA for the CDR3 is TGTGCCAGCAGTGAGCAGGGGGTGGGCACAGATACGCAGTATTTT. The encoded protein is CASSEQGVGTDTQYF.

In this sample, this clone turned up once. CDR3 protein: CASSLGTSGKETQYF. The CDR3 region has the DNA TGTGCCAGCAGCTTAGGGACTAGCGGGAAAGAGACCCAGTACTTC. This chain links TRBV7-3 with TRBJ2-5; the match to TRBD2 covers 13 bases. Germline CDR1 SGHTA, CDR2 FQGTGA. The CDR3 consists of 15 residues. V gave up 2 bases and J gave up 3 bases; unmatched junction bases: 0.

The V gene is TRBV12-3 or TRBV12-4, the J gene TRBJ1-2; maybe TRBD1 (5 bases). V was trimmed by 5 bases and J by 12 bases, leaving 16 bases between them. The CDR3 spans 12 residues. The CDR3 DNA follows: TGTGCCAGCAGTGGGGCCCCCGCCGGGCACACCTTC. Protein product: CASSGAPAGHTF.

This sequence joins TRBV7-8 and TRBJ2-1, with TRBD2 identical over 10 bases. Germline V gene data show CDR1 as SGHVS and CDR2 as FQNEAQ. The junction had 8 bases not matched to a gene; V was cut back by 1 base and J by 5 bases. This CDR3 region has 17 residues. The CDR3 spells CASSLVSSGGHNNEQFF. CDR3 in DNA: TGTGCCAGCAGCTTAGTTTCTAGCGGGGGACATAACAATGAGCAGTTCTTC.

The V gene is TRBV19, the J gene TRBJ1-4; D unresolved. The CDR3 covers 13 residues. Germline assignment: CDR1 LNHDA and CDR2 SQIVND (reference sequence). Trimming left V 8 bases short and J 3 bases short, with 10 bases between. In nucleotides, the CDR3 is TGTGCCAGTCAGCGACCGCCTAATGAAAAACTGTTTTTT. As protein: CASQRPPNEKLFF.

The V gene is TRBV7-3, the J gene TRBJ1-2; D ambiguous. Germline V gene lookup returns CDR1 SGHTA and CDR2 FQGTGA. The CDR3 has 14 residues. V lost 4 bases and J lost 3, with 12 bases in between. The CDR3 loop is CASSSQFVDYGYTF. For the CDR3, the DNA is TGTGCCAGCAGCTCACAGTTCGTAGACTATGGCTACACCTTC. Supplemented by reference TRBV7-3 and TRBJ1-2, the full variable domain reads GAGVSQTPSNKVTEKGKYVELRCDPISGHTALYWYRQSLGQGPEFLIYFQGTGAADDSGLPNDRFFAVRPEGSVSTLKIQRTERGDSAVYLCASSSQFVDYGYTFGSGTRLTVV.

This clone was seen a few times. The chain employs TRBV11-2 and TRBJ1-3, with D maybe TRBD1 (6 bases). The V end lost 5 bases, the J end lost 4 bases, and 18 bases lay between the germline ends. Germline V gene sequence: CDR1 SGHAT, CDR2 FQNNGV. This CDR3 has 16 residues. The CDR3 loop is CASSRSRGAGGNTIYF. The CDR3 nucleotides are TGTGCCAGCAGCCGTTCGCGGGGGGCAGGAGGAAACACCATATATTTT.

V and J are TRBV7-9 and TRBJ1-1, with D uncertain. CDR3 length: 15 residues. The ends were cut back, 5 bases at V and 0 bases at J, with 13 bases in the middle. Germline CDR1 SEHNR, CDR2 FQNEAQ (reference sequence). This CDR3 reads CASSKQGAMNTEAFF. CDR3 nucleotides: TGTGCCAGCAGCAAGCAAGGAGCCATGAACACTGAAGCTTTCTTT.

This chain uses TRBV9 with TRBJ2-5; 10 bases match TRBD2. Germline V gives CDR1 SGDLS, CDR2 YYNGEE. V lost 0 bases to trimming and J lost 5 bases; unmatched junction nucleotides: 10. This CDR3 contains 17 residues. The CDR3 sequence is CASSVAHLAGAGETQYF. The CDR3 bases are TGTGCCAGCAGCGTAGCTCACCTAGCGGGAGCAGGGGAGACCCAGTACTTC.

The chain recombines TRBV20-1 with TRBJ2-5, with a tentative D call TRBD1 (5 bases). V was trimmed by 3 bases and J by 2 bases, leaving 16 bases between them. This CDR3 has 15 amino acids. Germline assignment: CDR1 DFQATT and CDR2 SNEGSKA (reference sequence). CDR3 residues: CSASAYGHLQETQYF. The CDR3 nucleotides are TGCAGTGCTAGTGCCTACGGACACCTACAAGAGACCCAGTACTTC.

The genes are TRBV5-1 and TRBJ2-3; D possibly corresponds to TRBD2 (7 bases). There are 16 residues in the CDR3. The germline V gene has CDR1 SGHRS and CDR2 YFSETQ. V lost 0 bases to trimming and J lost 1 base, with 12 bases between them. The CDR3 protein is CASSLVSGGGTDTQYF. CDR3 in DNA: TGCGCCAGCAGCTTGGTCTCGGGGGGCGGCACAGATACGCAGTATTTT.

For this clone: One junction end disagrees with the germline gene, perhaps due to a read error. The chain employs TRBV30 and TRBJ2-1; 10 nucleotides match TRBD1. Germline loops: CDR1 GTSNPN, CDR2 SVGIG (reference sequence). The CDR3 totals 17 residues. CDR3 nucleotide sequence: TGTGCCTGGAGTGTACAGGGGGACAGGGGCCGTTCCAGGGTAGAAATCTTC. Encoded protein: CAWSVQGDRGRSRVEIF.

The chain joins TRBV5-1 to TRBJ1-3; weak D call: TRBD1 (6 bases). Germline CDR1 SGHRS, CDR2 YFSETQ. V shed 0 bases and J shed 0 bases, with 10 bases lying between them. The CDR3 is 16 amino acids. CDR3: CASSLAGDASGNTIYF. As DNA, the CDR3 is TGCGCCAGCAGCTTGGCAGGGGATGCCTCTGGAAACACCATATATTTT.

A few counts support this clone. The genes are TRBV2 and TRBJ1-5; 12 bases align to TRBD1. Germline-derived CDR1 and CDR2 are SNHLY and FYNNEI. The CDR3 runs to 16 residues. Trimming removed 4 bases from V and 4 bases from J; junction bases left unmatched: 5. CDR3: CASSVGQGARNQPQHF. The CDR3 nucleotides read TGTGCCAGCAGTGTGGGACAGGGGGCTAGAAATCAGCCCCAGCATTTT. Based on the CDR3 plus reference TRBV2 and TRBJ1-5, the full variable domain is EPEVTQTPSHQVTQMGQEVILRCVPISNHLYFYWYRQILGQKVEFLVSFYNNEISEKSEIFDDQFSVERPDGSNFTLKIRSTKLEDSAMYFCASSVGQGARNQPQHFGDGTRLSIL.

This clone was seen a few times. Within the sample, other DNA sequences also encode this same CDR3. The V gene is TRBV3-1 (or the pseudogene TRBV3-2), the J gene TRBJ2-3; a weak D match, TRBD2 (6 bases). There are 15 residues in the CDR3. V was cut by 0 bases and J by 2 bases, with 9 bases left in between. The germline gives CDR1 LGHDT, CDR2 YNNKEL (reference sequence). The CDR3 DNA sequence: TGTGCCAGCAGCCAAGAAGGCGGGATCACAGATACGCAGTATTTT. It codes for CASSQEGGITDTQYF.

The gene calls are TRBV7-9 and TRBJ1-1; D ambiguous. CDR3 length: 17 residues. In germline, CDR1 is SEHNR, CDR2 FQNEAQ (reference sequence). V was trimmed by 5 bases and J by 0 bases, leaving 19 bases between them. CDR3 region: CASSPGGYRKVNTEAFF. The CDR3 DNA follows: TGTGCCAGCAGCCCGGGTGGGTACCGCAAAGTGAACACTGAAGCTTTCTTT.

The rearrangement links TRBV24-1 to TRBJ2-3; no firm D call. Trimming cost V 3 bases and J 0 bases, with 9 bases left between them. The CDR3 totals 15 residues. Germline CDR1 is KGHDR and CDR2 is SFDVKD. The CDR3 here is CATSDAVSSTDTQYF. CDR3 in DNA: TGTGCCACCAGTGATGCGGTTTCTAGCACAGATACGCAGTATTTT.

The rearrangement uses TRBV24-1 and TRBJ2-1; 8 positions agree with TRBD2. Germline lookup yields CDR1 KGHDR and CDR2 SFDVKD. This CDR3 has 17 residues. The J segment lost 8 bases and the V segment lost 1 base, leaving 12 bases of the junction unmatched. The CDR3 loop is CATSDLNRAGGGDEQFF. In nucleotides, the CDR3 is TGTGCCACCAGTGATTTAAATCGGGCGGGAGGAGGCGATGAGCAGTTCTTC.

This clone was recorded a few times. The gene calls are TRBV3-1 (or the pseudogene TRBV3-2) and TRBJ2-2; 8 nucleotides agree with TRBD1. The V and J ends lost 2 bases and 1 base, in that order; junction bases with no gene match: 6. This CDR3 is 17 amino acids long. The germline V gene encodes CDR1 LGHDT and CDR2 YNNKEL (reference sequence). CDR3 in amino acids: CASSQYRDRKNTGELFF. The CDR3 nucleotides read TGTGCCAGCAGCCAATACCGGGACAGGAAGAACACCGGGGAGCTGTTTTTT.

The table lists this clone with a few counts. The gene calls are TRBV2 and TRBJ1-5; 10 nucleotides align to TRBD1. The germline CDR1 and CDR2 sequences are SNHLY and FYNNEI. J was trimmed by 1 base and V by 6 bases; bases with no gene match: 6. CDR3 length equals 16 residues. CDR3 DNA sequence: TGTGCCAGCAGGCCGACGGGACAGGGGAGCAATCAGCCCCAGCATTTT. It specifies CASRPTGQGSNQPQHF.

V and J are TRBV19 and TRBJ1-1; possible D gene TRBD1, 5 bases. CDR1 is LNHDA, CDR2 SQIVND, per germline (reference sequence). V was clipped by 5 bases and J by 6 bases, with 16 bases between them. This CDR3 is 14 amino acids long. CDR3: CASSSDTYSSEAFF. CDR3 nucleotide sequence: TGTGCCAGTAGTTCGGACACTTATTCCTCTGAAGCTTTCTTT.

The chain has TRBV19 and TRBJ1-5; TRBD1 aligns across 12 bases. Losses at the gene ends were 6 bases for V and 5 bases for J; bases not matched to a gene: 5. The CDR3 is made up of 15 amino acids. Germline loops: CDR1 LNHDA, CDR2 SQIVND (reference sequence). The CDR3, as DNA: TGTGCCAGTAGCCGGGACAGGGGGCTGGATCAGCCCCAGCATTTT. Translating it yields CASSRDRGLDQPQHF.

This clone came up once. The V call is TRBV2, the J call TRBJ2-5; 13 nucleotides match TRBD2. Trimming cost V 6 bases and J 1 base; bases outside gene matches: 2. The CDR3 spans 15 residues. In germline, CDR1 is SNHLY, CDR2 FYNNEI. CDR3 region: CASRRLAGGQETQYF. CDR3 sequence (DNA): TGTGCCAGCAGAAGACTAGCGGGGGGCCAAGAGACCCAGTACTTC. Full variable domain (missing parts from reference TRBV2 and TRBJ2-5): EPEVTQTPSHQVTQMGQEVILRCVPISNHLYFYWYRQILGQKVEFLVSFYNNEISEKSEIFDDQFSVERPDGSNFTLKIRSTKLEDSAMYFCASRRLAGGQETQYFGPGTRLLVL.

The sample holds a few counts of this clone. In DNA, the CDR3 is TGTGCCAGCAGCTTACTTCAGGGGGAGCTGTTTTTT. Translated, it gives CASSLLQGELFF. The V and J genes are TRBV7-9 and TRBJ2-2, with unresolved D. CDR1 SEHNR and CDR2 FQNEAQ come from the germline V gene (reference sequence). V was shortened by 2 bases and J by 8 bases, with 6 bases between the two germline ends. This CDR3 contains 12 residues.

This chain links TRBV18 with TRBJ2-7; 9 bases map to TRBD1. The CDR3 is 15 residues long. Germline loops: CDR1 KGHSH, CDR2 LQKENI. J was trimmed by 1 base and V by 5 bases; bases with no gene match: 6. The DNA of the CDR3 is TGTGCCAGCTCAGCCGGGACAGGGACTTCCTACGAGCAGTACTTC. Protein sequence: CASSAGTGTSYEQYF.

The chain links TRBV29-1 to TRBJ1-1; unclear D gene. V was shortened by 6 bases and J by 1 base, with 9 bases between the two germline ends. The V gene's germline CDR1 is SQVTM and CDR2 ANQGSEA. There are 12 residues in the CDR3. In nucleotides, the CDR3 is TGCAGCGTCGGCAGGCCGAACACTGAAGCTTTCTTT. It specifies CSVGRPNTEAFF.

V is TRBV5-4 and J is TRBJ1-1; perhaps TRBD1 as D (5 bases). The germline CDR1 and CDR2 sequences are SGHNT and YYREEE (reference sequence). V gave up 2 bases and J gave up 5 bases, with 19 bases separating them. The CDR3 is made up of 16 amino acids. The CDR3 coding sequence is TGTGCCAGCAGCTTTGCCCCACCGGGGGACGGTACTGAAGCTTTCTTT. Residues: CASSFAPPGDGTEAFF.

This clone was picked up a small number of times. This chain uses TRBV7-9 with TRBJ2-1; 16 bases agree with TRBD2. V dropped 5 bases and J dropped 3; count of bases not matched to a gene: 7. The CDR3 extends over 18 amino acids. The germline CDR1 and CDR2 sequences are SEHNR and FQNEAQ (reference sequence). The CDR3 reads CASSPGTSGGAVYNEQFF. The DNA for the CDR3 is TGTGCCAGCAGCCCGGGGACTAGCGGGGGGGCGGTCTACAATGAGCAGTTCTTC.

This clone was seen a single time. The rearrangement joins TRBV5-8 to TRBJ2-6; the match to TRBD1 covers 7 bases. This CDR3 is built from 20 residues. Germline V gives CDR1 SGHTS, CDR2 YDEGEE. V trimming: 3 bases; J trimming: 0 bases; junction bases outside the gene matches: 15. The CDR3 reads CASSSIHLLDRISGANVLTF. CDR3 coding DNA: TGTGCCAGCAGCTCAATCCATCTACTGGACAGGATCTCTGGGGCCAACGTCCTGACTTTC.

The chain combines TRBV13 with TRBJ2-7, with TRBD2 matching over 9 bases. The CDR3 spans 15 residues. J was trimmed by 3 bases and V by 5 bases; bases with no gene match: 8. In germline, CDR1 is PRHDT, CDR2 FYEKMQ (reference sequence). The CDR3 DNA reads TGTGCCAGCAGCCCCCGAGGTAGCGGGAGCTACGAGCAGTACTTC. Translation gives CASSPRGSGSYEQYF.